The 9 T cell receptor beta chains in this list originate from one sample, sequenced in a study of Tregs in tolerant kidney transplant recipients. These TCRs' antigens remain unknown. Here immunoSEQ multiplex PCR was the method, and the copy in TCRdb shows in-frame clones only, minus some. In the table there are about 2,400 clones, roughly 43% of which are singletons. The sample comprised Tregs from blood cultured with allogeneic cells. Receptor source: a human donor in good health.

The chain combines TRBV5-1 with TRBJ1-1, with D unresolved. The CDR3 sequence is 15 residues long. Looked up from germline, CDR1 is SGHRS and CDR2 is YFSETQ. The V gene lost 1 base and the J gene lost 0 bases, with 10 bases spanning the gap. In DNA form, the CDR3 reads TGCGCCAGCAGCTTGATCATCGGAATGAACACTGAAGCTTTCTTT. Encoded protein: CASSLIIGMNTEAFF.

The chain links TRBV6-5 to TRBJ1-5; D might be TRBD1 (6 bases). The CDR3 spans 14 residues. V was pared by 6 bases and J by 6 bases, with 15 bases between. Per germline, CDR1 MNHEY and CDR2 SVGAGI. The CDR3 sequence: CASSRGGRVQPQHF. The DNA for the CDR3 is TGTGCCAGCAGCCGAGGGGGGAGGGTTCAGCCCCAGCATTTT.

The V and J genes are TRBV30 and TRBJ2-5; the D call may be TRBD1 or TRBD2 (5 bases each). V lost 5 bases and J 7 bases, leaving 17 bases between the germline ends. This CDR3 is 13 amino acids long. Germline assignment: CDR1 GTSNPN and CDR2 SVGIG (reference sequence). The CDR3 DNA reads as TGTGCCTGGGACCAAGGGGTGGCGGGGACCCAGTACTTC. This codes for CAWDQGVAGTQYF. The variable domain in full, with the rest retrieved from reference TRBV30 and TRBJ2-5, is SQTIHQWPATLVQPVGSPLSLECTVEGTSNPNLYWYRQAAGRGLQLLFYSVGIGQISSEVPQNLSASRPQDRQFILSSKKLLLSDSGFYLCAWDQGVAGTQYFGPGTRLLVL.

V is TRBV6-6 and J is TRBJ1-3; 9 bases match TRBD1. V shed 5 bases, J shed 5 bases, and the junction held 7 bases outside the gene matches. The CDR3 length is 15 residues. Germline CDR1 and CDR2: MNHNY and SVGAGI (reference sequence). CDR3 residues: CASSPRQGVRNTIYF. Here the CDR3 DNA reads TGTGCCAGCAGTCCCCGACAGGGGGTTCGAAACACCATATATTTT.

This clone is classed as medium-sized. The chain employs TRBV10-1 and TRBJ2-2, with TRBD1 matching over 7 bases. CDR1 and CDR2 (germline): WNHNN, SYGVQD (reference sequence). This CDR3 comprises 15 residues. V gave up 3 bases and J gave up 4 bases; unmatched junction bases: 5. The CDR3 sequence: CASSDQDRVTGELFF. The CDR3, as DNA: TGCGCCAGCAGTGATCAAGACAGGGTCACCGGGGAGCTGTTTTTT.

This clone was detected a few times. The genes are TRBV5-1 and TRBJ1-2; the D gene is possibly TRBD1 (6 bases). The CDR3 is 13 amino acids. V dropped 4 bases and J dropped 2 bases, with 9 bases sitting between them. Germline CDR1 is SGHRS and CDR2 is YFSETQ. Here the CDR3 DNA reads TGCGCCAGCAGCCCGGACAGAAACTATGGCTACACCTTC. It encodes CASSPDRNYGYTF. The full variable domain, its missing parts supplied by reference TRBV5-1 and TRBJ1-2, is KAGVTQTPRYLIKTRGQQVTLSCSPISGHRSVSWYQQTPGQGLQFLFEYFSETQRNKGNFPGRFSGRQFSNSRSEMNVSTLELGDSALYLCASSPDRNYGYTFGSGTRLTVV.

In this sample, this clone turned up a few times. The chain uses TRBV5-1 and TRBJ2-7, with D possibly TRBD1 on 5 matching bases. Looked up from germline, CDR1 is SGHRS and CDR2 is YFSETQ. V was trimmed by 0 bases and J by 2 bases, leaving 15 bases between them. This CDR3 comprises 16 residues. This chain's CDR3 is CASSLAIQGIAYEQYF. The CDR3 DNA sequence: TGCGCCAGCAGCTTGGCCATTCAGGGTATAGCCTACGAGCAGTACTTC.

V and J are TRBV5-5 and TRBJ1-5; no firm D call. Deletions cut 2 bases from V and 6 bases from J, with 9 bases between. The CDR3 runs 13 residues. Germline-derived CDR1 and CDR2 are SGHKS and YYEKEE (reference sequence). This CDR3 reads CASSFWESQPQHF. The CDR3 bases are TGTGCCAGCAGCTTCTGGGAAAGTCAGCCCCAGCATTTT. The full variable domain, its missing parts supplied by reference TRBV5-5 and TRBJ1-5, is DAGVTQSPTHLIKTRGQQVTLRCSPISGHKSVSWYQQVLGQGPQFIFQYYEKEERGRGNFPDRFSARQFPNYSSELNVNALLLGDSALYLCASSFWESQPQHFGDGTRLSIL.

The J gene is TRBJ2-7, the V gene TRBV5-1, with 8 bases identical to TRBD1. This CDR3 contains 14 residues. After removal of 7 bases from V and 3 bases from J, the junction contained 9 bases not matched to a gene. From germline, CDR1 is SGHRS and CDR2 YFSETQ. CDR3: CASAGTGGFYEQYF. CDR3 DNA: TGCGCCAGCGCCGGGACAGGAGGTTTCTACGAGCAGTACTTC.